This T cell receptor (beta chain) was recovered during a study of CXCR3-negative and CXCR3-positive naive CD8 T cells. General study points: Diversity in memory CD8+ cells fell much lower than the comparably high levels seen in both naive subsets. The naive subsets expressed comparable surface CD5, and the authors inferred TCR strength from TRB CDR3 properties.

UMI labels and 5' RACE were used to prepare the TRB cDNA libraries. TCRdb re-called the 5' RACE reads and gives one entry per CDR3 protein, without DNA. Its listing shows over 100,000 distinct CDR3 sequences. With respect to this clonotype: Its target is not known.

The sorter processed each CD8+ T cell subset in triplicate at some 300,000 cells apiece. A CD45RO-CCR7+CD27+CD95- profile was what naive CD8+ T cells displayed. This CDR3 is built from 15 residues. Germline V gives CDR1 MDHEN, CDR2 SYDVKM. This TCR came from a human donor in good health. Some clones in this sample may be carry-over from other donors' samples. The chain combines TRBV28 with TRBJ1-3. Sequencing input: naive CXCR3- CD8+ T cells from blood. Subset reported: CD45RO-CCR7+CD27+CD95- naive CD8+ T cells lacking CXCR3 (TNR3-). The CDR3 sequence is CASTMGTSSGNTIYF.